This T cell receptor beta chain was obtained from a study of blood T cell repertoires in COVID-19. Background on the study: Samples came from the United States, Italy and Spain, spanning acute and convalescent COVID-19. Sample material is recorded as cDNA or gDNA derived from T cells, B-cell-depleted T cells, or PBMCs.

Here immunoSEQ multiplex PCR was the method, and the copy in TCRdb shows in-frame clones only, minus some. Among approximately 320,000 clones listed, about 90% were seen once. The CDR3 covers 12 residues. The germline V gene encodes CDR1 MNHEY and CDR2 SVGAGI. V gave up 10 bases and J gave up 6 bases, with 15 bases separating them. One Seattle source followed patients from active infection through their disease course. The sequenced sample consisted of peripheral blood. The V gene is TRBV6-5, the J gene TRBJ1-1; D might be TRBD1 (5 bases). This receptor was taken from a woman aged 25 to 39 with COVID-19, enrolled during active disease. DNA for the CDR3: TGTGCCACTGCCTTAGGGGCTGCTGAAGCTTTCTTT. Protein: CATALGAAEAFF.